This TCR beta chain was identified during a study of OX40 agonist ivuxolimab in advanced cancers. For the study at large: Ivuxolimab, an antibody acting as an agonist of OX40 (CD134), was used to treat patients. The study, taken as a whole, reports: More expanded clones were seen, on average, in CD8+ T cells than in CD4+.

Of note for this clone: Its antigen is undetermined.

The V end was cut by 4 bases, the J end by 0 bases, with 11 bases between. CDR3 length: 15 amino acids. In germline, CDR1 is SGDLS, CDR2 YYNGEE. The method was immunoSEQ multiplex PCR; TCRdb's version includes in-frame clones alone and lacks a portion of them. Counted here are approximately 80,000 clones, roughly nine tenths occurring once; the ten biggest clones make up 8.4%. Material: CD4+ or CD8+ T cells sorted from blood, obtained in a trial of the OX40 agonist ivuxolimab. This TCR derives from an adult with an advanced solid tumor such as melanoma, head and neck, liver or kidney cancer. The V gene is TRBV9, the J gene TRBJ1-3; D gene unclear. CDR3 region: CASSPEGTSGNTIYF. The CDR3 region has the DNA TGTGCCAGCAGCCCAGAGGGTACCTCTGGAAACACCATATATTTT. Full variable domain (missing parts from reference TRBV9 and TRBJ1-3): DSGVTQTPKHLITATGQRVTLRCSPRSGDLSVYWYQQSLDQGLQFLIQYYNGEERAKGNILERFSAQQFPDLHSELNLSSLELGDSALYFCASSPEGTSGNTIYFGEGSWLTVV.